One sample yielded the 30 T cell receptor beta chains listed below, sequenced in a study of regulatory T cells in long-lasting Graves disease. Library construction for TCR beta used iRepertoire HTBI primers and Arm-PCR of CDR3 regions. TCRdb analysed the multiplex PCR reads with MiXCR anew, one entry per CDR3 protein. The repertoire holds 510,000 or so distinct CDR3 sequences, around 12% seen once, with 8.9% in the top ten. The time point denotes: newly diagnosed GD, antithyroid drugs for less than 3 months. The authors made the TCR library using RNA they extracted from PBMCs. The same data also went into a second study, on T cells in Graves' hyperthyroidism and ophthalmopathy.

The sample was peripheral blood mononuclear cells (PBMCs), taken at new diagnosis, from a patient treated with antithyroid drugs. Receptors were obtained from a woman in her 30s with Graves disease.

This clonotype appeared many times. A junction end diverges from the germline sequence, so it may reflect a read error. J is TRBJ2-2 and V is TRBV28; TRBD1 is a possible D gene (6 bases). CDR1 is MDHEN, CDR2 SYDVKM, per germline. The CDR3 contains 16 residues. DNA of the CDR3: TGTGCCAGCAGTGTCGAGGGGACAACCAACACCGGGGAGTTGTTTTTT. It codes for CASSVEGTTNTGELFF.

The chain combines TRBV27 with TRBJ2-7; 11 nucleotides agree with TRBD1. Germline values: CDR1 MNHEY, CDR2 SMNVEV (reference sequence). The CDR3 spans 15 residues. Unmatched junction bases numbered 8, after V lost 9 bases and J lost 1 base. The DNA for the CDR3 is TGTGCCAGTCGTTTTGGGACAGGGGGGTCCTACGAGCAGTACTTC. Its protein product is CASRFGTGGSYEQYF.

V and J are TRBV15 and TRBJ2-1; weak D call: TRBD2 (5 bases). Germline V lookup: CDR1 LNHNV, CDR2 YYDKDF (reference sequence). CDR3 size: 15 residues. The ends were cut back, 3 bases at V and 3 bases at J, with 12 bases in the middle. The CDR3 here is CATSSYGEHYNEQFF. CDR3 DNA sequence: TGTGCCACCAGCAGCTACGGGGAGCACTACAATGAGCAGTTCTTC.

This chain connects TRBV7-9 to TRBJ1-3; D not certain. There are 12 residues in the CDR3. Trimming shortened V by 5 bases and J by 3 bases, and 5 bases separated the two germline ends. CDR1 and CDR2 from the germline V gene are SEHNR and FQNEAQ (reference sequence). The CDR3 is CASSTGGNTIYF. The CDR3 DNA sequence: TGTGCCAGCAGCACGGGTGGAAACACCATATATTTT.

This clonotype was seen many times. V gene TRBV7-2 combines with J gene TRBJ1-1; the D is unclear. V was shortened by 3 bases and J by 5 bases, with 10 bases between the two germline ends. Germline CDR1 and CDR2: SGHTA and FQGNSA. The CDR3 spans 13 residues. CDR3 sequence reads: CASSFGWRTEAFF. In nucleotides, the CDR3 is TGTGCCAGCAGCTTTGGATGGAGGACTGAAGCTTTCTTT.

This clonotype has ten or more counts. The junction does not match germline at one end; this may be a read error. The rearrangement uses TRBV6-1 and TRBJ2-1, with 9 bases fitting TRBD1. There are 13 residues in the CDR3. CDR1 is MNHNS and CDR2 is SASEGT in the germline V gene. The CDR3 DNA sequence: TGTGCCAGCACGGAGGTCACCGGGACAGGGAGGCTCTTC. Translation gives CASTEVTGTGRLF.

This clonotype was observed at least ten times. V and J are TRBV2 and TRBJ1-1, with TRBD1 matching over 7 bases. The CDR3 spans 13 residues. Per the germline V gene, CDR1 is SNHLY and CDR2 is FYNNEI. V dropped 7 bases and J dropped 5; count of bases not matched to a gene: 7. The chain's CDR3 is CASTTQGVTEAFF. CDR3 coding DNA: TGTGCCAGCACGACCCAGGGGGTTACTGAAGCTTTCTTT.

Concerning this clonotype itself: One junction end does not reproduce the germline sequence, and a read error may be involved. The chain recombines TRBV18 with TRBJ1-5, with a possible D match to TRBD1 (6 bases). Germline V gene lookup returns CDR1 KGHSH and CDR2 LQKENI. The CDR3 has 15 residues. CDR3 coding DNA: TGTGCCAGCACGACCGACAGGACGTTCAATCAGCCCCAGCGTTTT. This translates into CASTTDRTFNQPQRF.

As to this clonotype: A much larger clone lies one base from this, so it may be a read error. The conserved final phenylalanine or tryptophan is absent from the CDR3, which likely points to a read error. V usage is TRBV30 and J usage is TRBJ1-1; D not certain. This CDR3 is 13 amino acids long. In germline, CDR1 is GTSNPN, CDR2 SVGIG (reference sequence). Between the trimmed V and J ends, which lost 5 bases and 6 bases, there was a span of 16 bases. The CDR3 spells CAWSRAAGAEAFL. The CDR3 DNA follows: TGTGCCTGGTCCCGGGCCGCTGGCGCTGAAGCTTTCCTT.

At least ten counts were recorded for this clonotype. The V and J genes are TRBV6-1 and TRBJ2-5, with TRBD2 matching 15 bases. This CDR3 region has 17 residues. Germline trimming cut 5 bases from V and 5 bases from J; bases unmatched to any gene: 9. CDR1 MNHNS and CDR2 SASEGT come from the germline V gene. CDR3 sequence (DNA): TGTGCCAGCAGTATCCGGACTAGCGGGAGGGCGGGTGAGACCCAGTACTTC. This codes for CASSIRTSGRAGETQYF.

CDR3 DNA sequence: TGCAGCGTTGTCGACACAGTCTATGGCTACACCTTC. Amino acids: CSVVDTVYGYTF. The rearrangement joins TRBV29-1 to TRBJ1-2; D call uncertain. The CDR3 loop spans 12 amino acids. CDR1 and CDR2 (germline): SQVTM, ANQGSEA. V lost 4 bases and J 4 bases, leaving 10 bases between the germline ends.

The chain combines TRBV14 with TRBJ1-6; D possibly corresponds to TRBD1 (5 bases). Germline CDR1 reads SGHDN; CDR2 reads FVKESK. Trimming removed 4 bases at V and 7 bases at J, with 11 bases between. There are 14 residues in the CDR3. This CDR3 reads CASSLGTRNSPLHF. CDR3 sequence (DNA): TGTGCCAGCAGCCTAGGGACGCGGAATTCACCCCTCCACTTT.

This clonotype has at least ten counts. V and J are TRBV11-2 and TRBJ2-3; no definite D call. There are 13 residues in the CDR3. V gave up 4 bases and J gave up 3 bases, with 8 bases separating them. From germline, CDR1 is SGHAT and CDR2 FQNNGV. The CDR3 DNA sequence: TGTGCCAGCAGCTCCCCTTATACAGATACGCAGTATTTT. Protein: CASSSPYTDTQYF. Using reference TRBV11-2 and TRBJ2-3 for the parts outside the CDR3, the full variable domain is EAGVAQSPRYKIIEKRQSVAFWCNPISGHATLYWYQQILGQGPKLLIQFQNNGVVDDSQLPKDRFSAERLKGVDSTLKIQPAKLEDSAVYLCASSSPYTDTQYFGPGTRLTVL.

This clonotype was seen a handful of times. V gene TRBV18 combines with J gene TRBJ2-1, with D unresolved. The CDR3 is made up of 12 amino acids. CDR1 is KGHSH and CDR2 is LQKENI in the germline V gene. V was pared by 8 bases and J by 9 bases, with 14 bases between. CDR3 in amino acids: CASHIAHGEQFF. For the CDR3, the DNA is TGTGCCAGCCACATCGCACACGGTGAGCAGTTCTTC. The full variable domain, completed using reference TRBV18 and TRBJ2-1, is NAGVMQNPRHLVRRRGQEARLRCSPMKGHSHVYWYRQLPEEGLKFMVYLQKENIIDESGMPKERFSAEFPKEGPSILRIQQVVRGDSAAYFCASHIAHGEQFFGPGTRLTVL.

The sample holds many counts of this clonotype. The J gene is TRBJ2-1, the V gene TRBV7-2; no clear D gene. Trimming took 8 bases from V and 6 from J, leaving 14 bases between them. This CDR3 is built from 13 residues. Germline V gene lookup returns CDR1 SGHTA and CDR2 FQGNSA. CDR3 in amino acids: CASHWVGGNEQFF. Here the CDR3 DNA reads TGTGCCAGCCACTGGGTCGGTGGCAATGAGCAGTTCTTC.

Of note for this clonotype: A much bigger clone sits one base away, suggesting this may be a read error. In this CDR3 the conserved last residue, phenylalanine or tryptophan, is missing, so a read error is likely. V is TRBV20-1 and J is TRBJ1-6, with 7 bases identical to TRBD1. This CDR3 is 13 amino acids long. The V and J ends lost 6 bases and 7 bases, in that order; junction bases with no gene match: 6. CDR1 is DFQATT, CDR2 SNEGSKA, per germline (reference sequence). This CDR3 reads CSARGTANSPLHV. DNA for the CDR3: TGCAGTGCCCGAGGGACAGCAAATTCACCCCTCCACGTT.

This clonotype was recorded many times. The chain is built from TRBV11-2 and TRBJ2-3; tentative D call: TRBD2 (5 bases). The CDR3 covers 20 residues. Germline CDR1 reads SGHAT; CDR2 reads FQNNGV. V was clipped by 1 base and J by 0 bases, with 23 bases between them. The CDR3 DNA sequence: TGTGCCAGCAGCTTAGCTTCCTCCTGGAGCGGAGAGAGGAGCACAGATACGCAGTATTTT. Encoded protein: CASSLASSWSGERSTDTQYF.

This clonotype was detected ten times or more. The gene calls are TRBV7-2 and TRBJ1-2, with TRBD1 matching over 11 bases. Germline loops: CDR1 SGHTA, CDR2 FQGNSA. This CDR3 is 17 amino acids long. V was clipped by 5 bases and J by 7 bases; unmatched bases: 15. The CDR3 DNA reads as TGTGCCAGCAGCCTTAGGGCCTCGGGACAGGGGGTCGGTGGCTACACCTTC. The encoded protein is CASSLRASGQGVGGYTF. Full variable domain (rest looked up from reference TRBV7-2 and TRBJ1-2): GAGVSQSPSNKVTEKGKDVELRCDPISGHTALYWYRQSLGQGLEFLIYFQGNSAPDKSGLPSDRFSAERTGGSVSTLTIQRTQQEDSAVYLCASSLRASGQGVGGYTFGSGTRLTVV.

The sample holds many counts of this clonotype. The chain's CDR3 is CASSLAGQGTFDTQYF. CDR3 bases: TGTGCCAGCAGTTTAGCGGGACAGGGGACTTTTGATACGCAGTATTTT. The chain uses TRBV28 and TRBJ2-3; the match to TRBD1 covers 10 bases. The CDR3 length is 16 residues. Unmatched junction bases numbered 8, after V lost 2 bases and J lost 6 bases. Germline CDR1 reads MDHEN; CDR2 reads SYDVKM.

This sequence joins TRBV3-1 and TRBJ2-7, with 9 nucleotides matching TRBD1. Losses at the gene ends were 4 bases for V and 6 bases for J; bases not matched to a gene: 10. There are 15 residues in the CDR3. CDR1 is LGHDT and CDR2 is YNNKEL in the germline V gene (reference sequence). DNA of the CDR3: TGTGCCAGCAGCCGGCGGGGACAGGGAAGTTGCGAGCAGTACTTC. Translating gives CASSRRGQGSCEQYF.

The sample holds a few counts of this clonotype. CDR3 in amino acids: CASSFPVPGENQPQHF. CDR3 bases: TGTGCCAGCAGTTTTCCGGTGCCAGGGGAAAATCAGCCCCAGCATTTT. The chain recombines TRBV28 with TRBJ1-5; D is perhaps TRBD1 (6 bases). The CDR3 extends over 16 amino acids. In germline, CDR1 is MDHEN, CDR2 SYDVKM. With 3 bases removed from V and 4 bases from J, the gap between germline ends came to 16 bases.

The J gene is TRBJ2-2, the V gene TRBV7-3, with TRBD1 matching 12 bases. The junction had 5 bases not matched to a gene; V was cut back by 2 bases and J by 4 bases. Germline assignment: CDR1 SGHTA and CDR2 FQGTGA. This CDR3 region has 17 residues. DNA of the CDR3: TGTGCCAGCAGCTTATCGGGACAGGGGGCGCGCACCGGGGAGCTGTTTTTT. Amino acids: CASSLSGQGARTGELFF.

This chain links TRBV3-1 with TRBJ1-1; D possibly corresponds to TRBD1 (6 bases). Germline CDR1 and CDR2: LGHDT and YNNKEL (reference sequence). Trimming shortened V by 4 bases and J by 1 base, and 16 bases separated the two germline ends. This CDR3 comprises 16 residues. CDR3 DNA sequence: TGTGCCAGCAGCCTAATCCTACAAGGGGGGAACACTGAAGCTTTCTTT. Amino acids: CASSLILQGGNTEAFF. The full variable domain, with the rest looked up from reference TRBV3-1 and TRBJ1-1, is DTAVSQTPKYLVTQMGNDKSIKCEQNLGHDTMYWYKQDSKKFLKIMFSYNNKELIINETVPNRFSPKSPDKAHLNLHINSLELGDSAVYFCASSLILQGGNTEAFFGQGTRLTVV.

This chain connects TRBV4-3 to TRBJ1-1; D gene uncertain. Trimming shortened V by 0 bases and J by 5 bases, and 10 bases separated the two germline ends. CDR3 length: 14 residues. From germline, CDR1 is LGHNA and CDR2 YSLEER. CDR3 bases: TGCGCCAGCAGCCAAGATCCCCGGCAGACTGAAGCTTTCTTT. The encoded protein is CASSQDPRQTEAFF.

This clonotype was seen many times. This sequence joins TRBV12-3 or TRBV12-4 and TRBJ1-1; tentatively, D is TRBD1 (5 bases). V was trimmed by 3 bases and J by 0 bases, leaving 11 bases between them. This CDR3 spans 15 amino acids. This CDR3 is CASSLQGRLNTEAFF. DNA of the CDR3: TGTGCCAGCAGTTTGCAGGGAAGGTTGAACACTGAAGCTTTCTTT.

The CDR3 region has the DNA TGTGCCTGGAGTGGAGGTGAGCAGTTCTTC. This encodes CAWSGGEQFF. V is TRBV30 and J is TRBJ2-1; D call uncertain. This CDR3 contains 10 residues. V dropped 1 base and J dropped 9 bases, with 4 bases sitting between them. Germline CDR1 is GTSNPN and CDR2 is SVGIG (reference sequence).

This clonotype was recorded many times. The chain links TRBV24-1 to TRBJ2-2, with 7 bases identical to TRBD2. V lost 7 bases to trimming and J lost 4 bases; unmatched junction nucleotides: 8. The CDR3 extends over 15 amino acids. The germline CDR1 and CDR2 sequences are KGHDR and SFDVKD. DNA of the CDR3: TGTGCCACCAGAGGGGTGCGGGGGAGCACCGGGGAGCTGTTTTTT. Its protein product is CATRGVRGSTGELFF.

This clonotype was counted at least ten times. The genes are TRBV5-1 and TRBJ2-1; 14 bases map to TRBD2. The CDR3 has 15 amino acids. Germline V gene data show CDR1 as SGHRS and CDR2 as YFSETQ. Germline trimming cut 7 bases from V and 6 bases from J; bases unmatched to any gene: 6. CDR3 loop: CASAGLAGDSNEQFF. CDR3 DNA: TGCGCCAGCGCGGGACTAGCGGGAGACTCCAATGAGCAGTTCTTC.

This clonotype has ten or more counts. The chain joins TRBV6-9 to TRBJ2-6; 7 bases fit TRBD1. Germline V gene lookup returns CDR1 MNHGY and CDR2 SVAAGI. V was clipped by 4 bases and J by 0 bases; unmatched bases: 21. This CDR3 region has 22 residues. CDR3: CASSFYITGVRALSSGANVLTF. CDR3 DNA sequence: TGTGCCAGCAGTTTTTATATAACAGGGGTCCGAGCCCTAAGCTCTGGGGCCAACGTCCTGACTTTC.

Many counts were recorded for this clonotype. The gene calls are TRBV24-1 and TRBJ2-2, with D uncertain. The CDR3 is made up of 14 amino acids. Between the trimmed V and J ends, which lost 4 bases and 3 bases, there was a span of 8 bases. Germline V gene data show CDR1 as KGHDR and CDR2 as SFDVKD. The CDR3 is CATSDQRDTGELFF. The CDR3 DNA follows: TGTGCCACCAGTGACCAAAGGGACACCGGGGAGCTGTTTTTT.